The present TCR beta chain was sequenced within a study of response to subunit inactivated influenza vaccine. This clonotype has a count of ten or more. Its antigen is undetermined. The CDR3 has 15 residues. The V and J ends lost 0 bases and 5 bases respectively, with 13 bases between them. Germline loops: CDR1 SGHRS, CDR2 YFSETQ. TCRdb re-called the RT-PCR reads through MiXCR, storing one row per CDR3 protein. The data show 590,000 or so distinct CDR3 sequences, around 15% seen once. Findings and caveats of the study: Authors suggested few new T cells are recruited by each seasonal influenza vaccination.

Sequenced material: PBMCs from blood, taken 14 days before vaccination. The sequence came from a man between 45 and 60 years old who received an inactivated influenza vaccine. V gene TRBV5-1 combines with J gene TRBJ2-3; D is unclear. This CDR3 is CASSLDGTRIDTQYF. DNA for the CDR3: TGCGCCAGCAGCTTGGACGGCACCCGGATAGATACGCAGTATTTT.